These T cell receptor beta chains were read from a single sample in a study of blood T cell repertoires in COVID-19. Assay: immunoSEQ multiplex PCR; the TCRdb copy retains only in-frame clones and omits some. The sample holds under 250,000 clones, 65% to 90% seen once. Sequenced: PBMCs or T cells enriched from blood (not recorded which). These receptors were collected from a woman aged 45-59 years with acute COVID-19. The CDR3 runs from the conserved cysteine through the conserved F or W. The order of the fields is clone size, V gene, CDR3 length, J gene, D gene, CDR3 DNA, CDR3 protein. The D gene is left open where the match is weak. A clone size is listed for some rows: how often the clone was seen (once, few, many), or a class if it is expanded.

NA,TRBV5-1,14,TRBJ1-2,NA,TGCGCCAGCAGCTTCAGGGAGGGCTTTGATGGCTACACCTTC,CASSFREGFDGYTF
few,TRBV6-6,12,TRBJ1-1,NA,TGTGCCAGCAGTACTACGACAGCTGAAGCTTTCTTT,CASSTTTAEAFF
NA,TRBV7-8,15,TRBJ1-5,TRBD1,TGTGCCAGCAGCGGGGACAGGGGTCGGAATCAGCCCCAGCATTTT,CASSGDRGRNQPQHF
NA,TRBV20-1,18,TRBJ2-2,TRBD2,TGCAGTGCTAGTAGGTTCCTAGCGGGAGAGGTGGACACCGGGGAGCTGTTTTTT,CSASRFLAGEVDTGELFF
few,TRBV25-1,15,TRBJ2-7,TRBD1,TGTGCCAGCAGTGGCTCCGGGACAGGGAAAGGGGAGCAGTACTTC,CASSGSGTGKGEQYF
NA,TRBV7-2,14,TRBJ1-1,TRBD1,TGTGCCAGCAGCTTCCCGGGACAGGGGAGTGAAGCTTTCTTT,CASSFPGQGSEAFF
NA,TRBV28,11,TRBJ1-2,NA,TGTGCCAGCAGTCACCGAGATGGCTACACCTTC,CASSHRDGYTF
NA,TRBV5-4,15,TRBJ2-1,TRBD2,TGTGCCAGCAGCTTGCGGCTAGCGGGAGCCAATGAGCAGTTCTTC,CASSLRLAGANEQFF
NA,TRBV28,16,TRBJ1-5,TRBD1,TGTGCCAGCAGTTTATCACAGGGGGGGGAGTATCAGCCCCAGCATTTT,CASSLSQGGEYQPQHF
NA,TRBV5-1,14,TRBJ1-4,NA,TGCGCCAGCAGCTTGGCCGGACTGGAGGGAAAACTGTTTTTT,CASSLAGLEGKLFF
NA,TRBV6-6,14,TRBJ1-2,NA,TGTGCCAGCAGGCAGGCGGGTCGTAACTATGGCTACACCTTC,CASRQAGRNYGYTF
NA,TRBV18,15,TRBJ2-7,TRBD1,TGTGCCAGCTCACCGCAGGGACAGGGGATGTACGAGCAGTACTTC,CASSPQGQGMYEQYF
NA,TRBV6-5,14,TRBJ2-2,NA,TGTGCCAGCATACGTACTCAGAACACCGGGGAGCTGTTTTTT,CASIRTQNTGELFF
NA,TRBV7-9,15,TRBJ1-3,TRBD1,TGTGCCAGCAGTCCCCGACAGGGCTCTGGAAACACCATATATTTT,CASSPRQGSGNTIYF
NA,TRBV19,14,TRBJ2-1,TRBD2,TGTGCCACCCGGGGACTAGCGGGAGTCAATGAGCAGTTCTTC,CATRGLAGVNEQFF
NA,TRBV15,14,TRBJ2-1,NA,TGTGCCACCAGCAGAGATTGGGGAGGCAATGAGCAGTTCTTC,CATSRDWGGNEQFF
once,TRBV28,13,TRBJ1-2,TRBD1,TGTGCCAGCAGTTTACGGACAGGGTATGGCTACACCTTC,CASSLRTGYGYTF
NA,TRBV7-9,15,TRBJ2-2,TRBD2,TGTGCCAGCAGCCCGGGGGGATATAACACCGGGGAGCTGTTTTTT,CASSPGGYNTGELFF
NA,TRBV29-1,13,TRBJ2-1,TRBD2,TGCAGCGTTGAGAGTCTGGGGGGGAATGAGCAGTTCTTC,CSVESLGGNEQFF
NA,TRBV18,18,TRBJ1-5,NA,TGTGCCAGCTCACTCCAGGACAGCCTAATAGATAGCAATCAGCCCCAGCATTTT,CASSLQDSLIDSNQPQHF
NA,TRBV11-1,15,TRBJ2-7,TRBD2,TGTGCCAGCAGCCCCAGCACTAGCGGGACCCTCGAGCAGTACTTC,CASSPSTSGTLEQYF
NA,TRBV7-2,14,TRBJ2-3,TRBD1,TGTGCCAGCAGCTTCAGACAGGGGGCAGATACGCAGTATTTT,CASSFRQGADTQYF